These 4 T cell receptor beta chains originate from one sample sequenced in a study of T cell repertoires in cytomegalovirus infection. TCRdb passed the reads through MiXCR, listing each CDR3 protein once. The table includes some 920,000 distinct CDR3 sequences, 30% to 40% detected once. These receptors' antigens are unknown. Source: cultured CD8+ T cells from PBMCs, taken from culture after CMV antigen stimulation. The receptors shown here come from a human donor in good health (CMV status not recorded). Some clones in this sample may be carry-over from other donors' samples.

The gene calls are TRBV19 and TRBJ2-2; 7 bases match TRBD2. CDR3 size: 14 residues. V dropped 10 bases and J dropped 6; count of bases not matched to a gene: 11. Per the germline V gene, CDR1 is LNHDA and CDR2 is SQIVND (reference sequence). The CDR3 region is CATVGTTVSGELFF. The DNA of the CDR3 is TGTGCCACCGTCGGGACTACGGTCTCCGGGGAGCTGTTTTTT.

J is TRBJ2-1 and V is TRBV5-1, with 8 bases aligning to TRBD1. The CDR3 length is 14 residues. Germline lookup yields CDR1 SGHRS and CDR2 YFSETQ. Losses at the gene ends were 5 bases for V and 6 bases for J; bases not matched to a gene: 7. In DNA form, the CDR3 reads TGCGCCAGCAGACCCGGGACAGGTACCAATGAGCAGTTCTTC. It translates to CASRPGTGTNEQFF.

This clonotype came up many times. The chain combines TRBV7-9 with TRBJ2-3; no reliable D call. Germline CDR1 reads SEHNR; CDR2 reads FQNEAQ (reference sequence). This CDR3 has 17 residues. Trimming shortened V by 5 bases and J by 3 bases, and 21 bases separated the two germline ends. DNA for the CDR3: TGTGCCAGCAGCCCTACGGGCCACTCCAAAGGTACAGATACGCAGTATTTT. Residues: CASSPTGHSKGTDTQYF. Full variable domain (missing parts from reference TRBV7-9 and TRBJ2-3): DTGVSQNPRHKITKRGQNVTFRCDPISEHNRLYWYRQTLGQGPEFLTYFQNEAQLEKSRLLSDRFSAERPKGSFSTLEIQRTEQGDSAMYLCASSPTGHSKGTDTQYFGPGTRLTVL.

This clonotype was counted between two and nine times. The CDR3, as DNA: TGTGCCAGCGGGTACGGCAGCCGTAGCGGCTACACCTTC. Encoded protein: CASGYGSRSGYTF. V is TRBV7-9 and J is TRBJ1-2, with no clear D. The CDR3 totals 13 residues. The V end was cut by 8 bases, the J end by 8 bases, with 18 bases between. The germline gives CDR1 SEHNR, CDR2 FQNEAQ (reference sequence).